Listed here are 26 T cell receptor beta chains from one sample, sequenced in a study of shared clonotypes between healthy human individuals. TCRdb's table, derived via immunoSEQ multiplex PCR, lists solely in-frame clones and lacks some. The table lists 2 million or so clones, over 85% of them singletons. The sequenced material came from naive CD4+ T cells sorted from blood. Subset: CD45RA+ positively selected. These receptors all come from a man in his late teens or twenties in good health.

The rearrangement uses TRBV7-9 and TRBJ1-6, with 7 bases aligning to TRBD1. Germline V gene sequence: CDR1 SEHNR, CDR2 FQNEAQ (reference sequence). The V segment lost 10 bases and the J segment 0 bases; nucleotides outside the gene matches: 6. CDR3 length equals 15 residues. CDR3: CAIPDRSSYNSPLHF. The CDR3 DNA sequence: TGTGCCATACCGGACAGGAGCTCCTATAATTCACCCCTCCACTTT.

In nucleotides, the CDR3 is TGTGCCAGCAGCCCCCACATGGGTGGGGAGCTGTTTTTT. Its translation: CASSPHMGGELFF. The V gene is TRBV7-2, the J gene TRBJ2-2; no clear D. This CDR3 has 13 residues. CDR1 is SGHTA and CDR2 is FQGNSA in the germline V gene. Trimming removed 5 bases at V and 8 bases at J, with 12 bases between.

The chain has TRBV5-6 and TRBJ1-2; 8 nucleotides agree with TRBD1. The CDR3 consists of 13 residues. The V and J ends lost 4 bases and 4 bases, in that order; junction bases with no gene match: 3. CDR1 is SGHDT and CDR2 is YYEEEE in the germline V gene. The CDR3 loop reads CASSPGTGYGYTF. Written as DNA, the CDR3 is TGTGCCAGCAGCCCCGGGACAGGCTATGGCTACACCTTC. Full variable domain (rest looked up from reference TRBV5-6 and TRBJ1-2): DAGVTQSPTHLIKTRGQQVTLRCSPKSGHDTVSWYQQALGQGPQFIFQYYEEEERQRGNFPDRFSGHQFPNYSSELNVNALLLGDSALYLCASSPGTGYGYTFGSGTRLTVV.

For this clone: Within the sample, other DNA sequences also encode this same CDR3. The rearrangement uses TRBV18 and TRBJ1-5, with a possible D match to TRBD1 (6 bases). Trimming cost V 0 bases and J 6 bases, with 9 bases left between them. The CDR3 has 14 residues. Germline loops: CDR1 KGHSH, CDR2 LQKENI. DNA for the CDR3: TGTGCCAGCTCACCACCTGGAGGGGGTCAGCCCCAGCATTTT. Its protein is CASSPPGGGQPQHF.

The rearrangement joins TRBV28 to TRBJ2-1, with D possibly being TRBD1 or TRBD2 (6 bases each). The V and J ends lost 4 bases and 2 bases respectively, with 12 bases between them. CDR1 and CDR2 (germline): MDHEN, SYDVKM. The CDR3 has 15 amino acids. The chain's CDR3 is CASSSGDWAYNEQFF. DNA of the CDR3: TGTGCCAGCAGTTCAGGGGACTGGGCCTACAATGAGCAGTTCTTC. Drawing the rest from reference TRBV28 and TRBJ2-1, the complete variable domain is DVKVTQSSRYLVKRTGEKVFLECVQDMDHENMFWYRQDPGLGLRLIYFSYDVKMKEKGDIPEGYSVSREKKERFSLILESASTNQTSMYLCASSSGDWAYNEQFFGPGTRLTVL.

The chain carries TRBV5-1 and TRBJ1-2, with TRBD1 matching over 8 bases. The CDR3 length is 13 residues. The ends lost 5 bases at V and 8 bases at J; junction bases unmatched: 8. CDR1 is SGHRS and CDR2 is YFSETQ in the germline V gene. DNA for the CDR3: TGCGCCAGCAGTTCGGACAGGGCCCTGGGCTACACCTTC. As protein: CASSSDRALGYTF.

As to this clone: Other DNA sequences in the sample encode the same CDR3. The genes are TRBV5-1 and TRBJ1-1; 9 positions agree with TRBD1. Germline-derived CDR1 and CDR2 are SGHRS and YFSETQ. V lost 4 bases to trimming and J lost 2 bases; unmatched junction nucleotides: 3. This CDR3 contains 14 residues. The CDR3 spells CASSQDRGNTEAFF. The CDR3 region has the DNA TGCGCCAGCAGCCAGGACAGGGGTAACACTGAAGCTTTCTTT.

V and J are TRBV6-6 and TRBJ1-2; 12 bases are shared with TRBD1. CDR1 is MNHNY, CDR2 SVGAGI, per germline (reference sequence). Trimming cost V 6 bases and J 3 bases; bases outside gene matches: 8. The CDR3 covers 16 residues. The CDR3 region is CASRGTGGALYYGYTF. The CDR3 bases are TGTGCCAGCAGAGGGACAGGGGGCGCTCTCTACTATGGCTACACCTTC.

V usage is TRBV11-3 and J usage is TRBJ2-7, with TRBD1 matching 9 bases. The J segment lost 4 bases and the V segment lost 2 bases, leaving 3 bases of the junction unmatched. The CDR3 extends over 14 amino acids. Germline assignment: CDR1 SGHNT and CDR2 YENEEA. CDR3 sequence: CASSLPGQGYEQYF. CDR3 nucleotide sequence: TGTGCCAGCAGCTTACCGGGACAGGGTTACGAGCAGTACTTC. Using reference TRBV11-3 and TRBJ2-7 for the parts outside the CDR3, the full variable domain is EAGVVQSPRYKIIEKKQPVAFWCNPISGHNTLYWYLQNLGQGPELLIRYENEEAVDDSQLPKDRFSAERLKGVDSTLKIQPAELGDSAVYLCASSLPGQGYEQYFGPGTRLTVT.

V and J are TRBV18 and TRBJ1-1; the D is unclear. Trimming shortened V by 2 bases and J by 8 bases, and 12 bases separated the two germline ends. Per the germline V gene, CDR1 is KGHSH and CDR2 is LQKENI. The CDR3 is 13 residues long. The CDR3 nucleotides are TGTGCCAGCTCACCAATAAAGGGCCCCGAAGCTTTCTTT. As protein: CASSPIKGPEAFF.

The chain recombines TRBV5-1 with TRBJ2-2, with D unresolved. The V end was cut by 4 bases, the J end by 3 bases, with 7 bases between. The V gene's germline CDR1 is SGHRS and CDR2 YFSETQ. The CDR3 has 13 amino acids. In DNA, the CDR3 is TGCGCCAGCAGCCGTACGCACACCGGGGAGCTGTTTTTT. Protein: CASSRTHTGELFF.

The chain has TRBV5-4 and TRBJ1-6; 7 bases match TRBD1. The CDR3 extends over 15 amino acids. Trimming cost V 7 bases and J 8 bases; bases outside gene matches: 12. Germline CDR1 reads SGHNT; CDR2 reads YYREEE (reference sequence). The DNA of the CDR3 is TGTGCCAGCCGAAGGGACAGCGGTTCATATTCACCCCTCCACTTT. This sequence encodes CASRRDSGSYSPLHF. Looking up the rest from reference TRBV5-4 and TRBJ1-6 gives the full variable domain: ETGVTQSPTHLIKTRGQQVTLRCSSQSGHNTVSWYQQALGQGPQFIFQYYREEENGRGNFPPRFSGLQFPNYSSELNVNALELDDSALYLCASRRDSGSYSPLHFGNGTRLTVT.

The V call is TRBV13, the J call TRBJ1-2, with D unresolved. Germline V gene lookup returns CDR1 PRHDT and CDR2 FYEKMQ (reference sequence). The CDR3 is 17 amino acids. V lost 3 bases to trimming and J lost 7 bases, with 24 bases between them. The CDR3 nucleotides are TGTGCCAGCAGCTTGTTTGTTCCGGGCGCTCCAGGTGGTGGCTACACCTTC. It yields the protein CASSLFVPGAPGGGYTF.

The rearrangement links TRBV7-2 to TRBJ2-7; no clear D. The germline V gene has CDR1 SGHTA and CDR2 FQGNSA. The CDR3 consists of 13 residues. Trimming shortened V by 5 bases and J by 0 bases, and 8 bases separated the two germline ends. CDR3 residues: CASSPPTSYEQYF. CDR3 coding DNA: TGTGCCAGCAGCCCCCCCACCTCCTACGAGCAGTACTTC.

V and J are TRBV2 and TRBJ1-5; D gene ambiguous. Deletions cut 3 bases from V and 1 base from J, with 7 bases between. Per the germline V gene, CDR1 is SNHLY and CDR2 is FYNNEI. The CDR3 runs 14 residues. The CDR3 is CASSEMESNQPQHF. CDR3 coding DNA: TGTGCCAGCAGTGAGATGGAGAGCAATCAGCCCCAGCATTTT.

Notes on this clone: This specimen includes other DNA sequences encoding the same CDR3. The chain uses TRBV4-1 and TRBJ2-1; tentative D call: TRBD2 (6 bases). CDR1 is MGHRA, CDR2 YSYEKL, per germline. This CDR3 comprises 14 residues. Trimming stripped 3 bases from V and 4 bases from J, with 10 bases between. The CDR3 coding sequence is TGCGCCAGCAGCCAGATGGAGGGATACAATGAGCAGTTCTTC. Translated, it gives CASSQMEGYNEQFF.

The V and J genes are TRBV7-2 and TRBJ2-1; 9 bases are a match to TRBD2. Germline values: CDR1 SGHTA, CDR2 FQGNSA. This CDR3 is built from 15 residues. The ends lost 5 bases at V and 9 bases at J; junction bases unmatched: 11. CDR3 amino acids: CASSRMVGLASEQFF. Written as DNA, the CDR3 is TGTGCCAGCAGCCGGATGGTGGGACTAGCAAGTGAGCAGTTCTTC.

This chain uses TRBV4-3 with TRBJ2-3; D is ambiguous. From germline, CDR1 is LGHNA and CDR2 YSLEER. This CDR3 has 15 residues. Between the trimmed V and J ends, which lost 0 bases and 4 bases, there was a span of 11 bases. The CDR3 loop reads CASSQDSRPADTQYF. The DNA of the CDR3 is TGCGCCAGCAGCCAAGACTCCCGGCCGGCAGATACGCAGTATTTT.

The rearrangement uses TRBV5-4 and TRBJ1-2; D may be TRBD1 (6 bases). Per germline, CDR1 SGHNT and CDR2 YYREEE (reference sequence). Deletions cut 1 base from V and 4 bases from J, with 11 bases between. The CDR3 consists of 14 residues. The CDR3 nucleotides read TGTGCCAGCAGCTTGCTGACAGGACCCTATGGCTACACCTTC. Translation: CASSLLTGPYGYTF.

Note on this clone: Other DNA sequences from this sample encode an identical CDR3 as well. The CDR3 loop reads CASSVGMNTEAFF. CDR3 bases: TGTGCCAGCAGCGTAGGGATGAACACTGAAGCTTTCTTT. The chain is built from TRBV9 and TRBJ1-1; D remains ambiguous. From germline, CDR1 is SGDLS and CDR2 YYNGEE. V shed 0 bases and J shed 0 bases, with 3 bases lying between them. This CDR3 comprises 13 residues. The whole variable domain, filled in from reference TRBV9 and TRBJ1-1, reads DSGVTQTPKHLITATGQRVTLRCSPRSGDLSVYWYQQSLDQGLQFLIQYYNGEERAKGNILERFSAQQFPDLHSELNLSSLELGDSALYFCASSVGMNTEAFFGQGTRLTVV.

The chain uses TRBV4-1 and TRBJ2-4; 11 nucleotides match TRBD2. The J segment lost 5 bases and the V segment lost 1 base, leaving 10 bases of the junction unmatched. Germline loops: CDR1 MGHRA, CDR2 YSYEKL. This CDR3 comprises 18 residues. CDR3 amino acids: CASSQVGSGGVSQNIQYF. CDR3 sequence (DNA): TGCGCCAGCAGCCAAGTTGGTAGCGGGGGGGTAAGCCAAAACATTCAGTACTTC.

The genes are TRBV15 and TRBJ2-1, with 7 bases that match TRBD1. This CDR3 is 17 amino acids long. The J segment lost 2 bases and the V segment lost 0 bases, leaving 7 bases of the junction unmatched. Germline V gene lookup returns CDR1 LNHNV and CDR2 YYDKDF (reference sequence). In nucleotides, the CDR3 is TGTGCCACCAGCAGAGATCTGACAGGGAAGGCCTACAATGAGCAGTTCTTC. Translated, it gives CATSRDLTGKAYNEQFF.

This chain joins TRBV4-1 and TRBJ1-5; 7 bases are shared with TRBD1. Looked up from germline, CDR1 is MGHRA and CDR2 is YSYEKL. V lost 0 bases, J lost 11 bases, and 10 bases stayed unmatched. The CDR3 covers 15 residues. The CDR3 loop is CASSQERDRARSQHF. The CDR3 bases are TGCGCCAGCAGCCAAGAACGAGACAGGGCTCGGTCCCAGCATTTT.

The J gene is TRBJ1-2, the V gene TRBV9, with D possibly being TRBD1 (5 bases). Germline V lookup: CDR1 SGDLS, CDR2 YYNGEE. Trimming shortened V by 3 bases and J by 0 bases, and 15 bases separated the two germline ends. This CDR3 has 16 residues. CDR3 loop: CASSAGGMSANYGYTF. The CDR3 nucleotides are TGTGCCAGCAGCGCGGGGGGGATGTCAGCTAACTATGGCTACACCTTC.

The chain uses TRBV5-6 and TRBJ2-6, with TRBD2 matching 7 bases. V shed 7 bases, J shed 0 bases, and the junction held 13 bases outside the gene matches. This CDR3 is 18 amino acids long. CDR1 is SGHDT, CDR2 YYEEEE, per germline. DNA for the CDR3: TGTGCCAGCGGCCGGATTGGGGAGGGTAGCTCTGGGGCCAACGTCCTGACTTTC. This translates into CASGRIGEGSSGANVLTF.

This chain uses TRBV25-1 with TRBJ2-1; TRBD2 matches 7 bases. J gave up 7 bases and V 8 bases, and 14 bases lay outside the gene matches. Per germline, CDR1 MGHDK and CDR2 SYGVNS. This CDR3 spans 15 amino acids. CDR3 sequence (DNA): TGTGCCAGCTCCCGGGGAGGGACCTTGGGGAATGAGCAGTTCTTC. Translated: CASSRGGTLGNEQFF.